A selection of T cell receptor beta chains follows, all from one sample in a study of T cell repertoires in cytomegalovirus infection. These TCRs are of unknown antigen specificity. Each CDR3 protein is one row after TCRdb ran MiXCR on the reads. The data hold around 750,000 distinct CDR3 sequences, with approximately 32% observed a single time. This specimen consisted of cultured CD8+ T cells from PBMCs, obtained from culture after CMV antigen stimulation. Receptors originate from a human donor in good health (CMV status not recorded). Some clones in this sample may be carry-over from other donors' samples. Both conserved end residues are part of each CDR3. The D gene is left open where the match is weak. Some rows mark clone size as missing; the rest say once, few, many or name a class of expanded clone.

D gene: TRBD2; V gene: TRBV7-9; clone size: many; CDR3 length: 21; J gene: TRBJ2-1; CDR3 protein: CASSLPQGQSVGLAAYNEQFF; CDR3 DNA: TGTGCCAGCAGCTTACCCCAGGGACAGAGTGTGGGACTAGCGGCTTACAATGAGCAGTTCTTC
D gene: TRBD2; V gene: TRBV7-8; clone size: many; CDR3 length: 16; J gene: TRBJ2-3; CDR3 protein: CASSLKTSGARDTQYF; CDR3 DNA: TGTGCCAGCAGCTTGAAGACTAGCGGGGCCAGGGATACGCAGTATTTT
D gene: NA; V gene: TRBV5-6; clone size: NA; CDR3 length: 14; J gene: TRBJ1-3; CDR3 protein: CASSFRWSGNTIYF; CDR3 DNA: TGTGCCAGCAGCTTTCGGTGGTCTGGAAACACCATATATTTT
D gene: NA; V gene: TRBV5-6; clone size: NA; CDR3 length: 11; J gene: TRBJ1-1; CDR3 protein: CASSRSIEAFF; CDR3 DNA: TGTGCCAGCAGCAGGAGTATTGAAGCTTTCTTT
D gene: NA; V gene: TRBV10-3; clone size: NA; CDR3 length: 16; J gene: TRBJ2-1; CDR3 protein: CAITDRQRLSYNEQFF; CDR3 DNA: TGTGCCATCACCGACAGGCAGAGATTGTCCTACAATGAGCAGTTCTTC
D gene: TRBD1; V gene: TRBV9; clone size: few; CDR3 length: 16; J gene: TRBJ1-2; CDR3 protein: CASSDDRGTYNYGYTF; CDR3 DNA: TGTGCCAGCAGCGATGACAGGGGGACCTATAACTATGGCTACACCTTC
D gene: NA; V gene: TRBV10-2; clone size: few; CDR3 length: 13; J gene: TRBJ2-4; CDR3 protein: CASRPGQLNIQYF; CDR3 DNA: TGCGCCAGCAGGCCCGGACAGTTAAACATTCAGTACTTC
D gene: NA; V gene: TRBV28; clone size: NA; CDR3 length: 15; J gene: TRBJ2-1; CDR3 protein: CASSHRGITYNEQFF; CDR3 DNA: TGTGCCAGCAGCCACAGAGGGATTACCTACAATGAGCAGTTCTTC
D gene: NA; V gene: TRBV7-9; clone size: NA; CDR3 length: 13; J gene: TRBJ1-2; CDR3 protein: CASSFLLGYGYTF; CDR3 DNA: TGTGCCAGCAGCTTCCTTTTGGGCTATGGCTACACCTTC
D gene: NA; V gene: TRBV28; clone size: few; CDR3 length: 16; J gene: TRBJ2-1; CDR3 protein: CATTRDGRGVINEQFF; CDR3 DNA: TGTGCCACCACGAGGGACGGCAGGGGAGTAATAAATGAGCAGTTCTTC
D gene: NA; V gene: TRBV6-6; clone size: few; CDR3 length: 18; J gene: TRBJ2-3; CDR3 protein: CASSYSLGGGENTDTQYF; CDR3 DNA: TGTGCCAGCAGTTACTCCCTAGGGGGCGGGGAAAACACAGATACGCAGTATTTT
D gene: TRBD2; V gene: TRBV19; clone size: NA; CDR3 length: 18; J gene: TRBJ2-2; CDR3 protein: CASSITRTGTSGDRELFF; CDR3 DNA: TGTGCCAGTAGTATAACGAGGACCGGGACTAGCGGGGATAGGGAGCTGTTTTTT
D gene: NA; V gene: TRBV12-3/TRBV12-4; clone size: many; CDR3 length: 15; J gene: TRBJ2-1; CDR3 protein: CASSHRDSLSYEQFF; CDR3 DNA: TGTGCCAGCAGCCACCGGGACTCCCTAAGTTATGAGCAGTTCTTC
D gene: NA; V gene: TRBV6-5; clone size: NA; CDR3 length: 13; J gene: TRBJ1-5; CDR3 protein: CASSVIGNQPQHF; CDR3 DNA: TGTGCCAGCAGTGTCATAGGAAATCAGCCCCAGCATTTT
D gene: NA; V gene: TRBV7-2; clone size: few; CDR3 length: 16; J gene: TRBJ1-5; CDR3 protein: CASSLGAQYSNQPQHF; CDR3 DNA: TGTGCCAGCAGCTTAGGGGCACAGTATAGCAATCAGCCCCAGCATTTT
D gene: NA; V gene: TRBV27; clone size: NA; CDR3 length: 11; J gene: TRBJ2-7; CDR3 protein: CASRVGYEQYF; CDR3 DNA: TGTGCCAGCAGAGTAGGCTACGAGCAGTACTTC
D gene: NA; V gene: TRBV12-5; clone size: NA; CDR3 length: 12; J gene: TRBJ2-7; CDR3 protein: CASEEGSYEQYF; CDR3 DNA: TGTGCTAGTGAGGAAGGCTCCTACGAGCAGTACTTC
D gene: NA; V gene: TRBV20-1; clone size: NA; CDR3 length: 13; J gene: TRBJ2-1; CDR3 protein: CSAREIGYNEQFF; CDR3 DNA: TGCAGTGCTAGAGAGATAGGATACAATGAGCAGTTCTTC
D gene: TRBD1; V gene: TRBV5-5; clone size: NA; CDR3 length: 12; J gene: TRBJ1-4; CDR3 protein: CATGQGGEKLFF; CDR3 DNA: TGTGCCACCGGACAGGGGGGTGAAAAACTGTTTTTT
D gene: TRBD1; V gene: TRBV7-8; clone size: many; CDR3 length: 15; J gene: TRBJ1-1; CDR3 protein: CASSFRQGSIPEAFF; CDR3 DNA: TGTGCCAGCAGCTTTAGACAGGGGAGTATACCTGAAGCTTTCTTT
D gene: TRBD2; V gene: TRBV7-9; clone size: NA; CDR3 length: 15; J gene: TRBJ2-7; CDR3 protein: CASSPPGGNSYEQYF; CDR3 DNA: TGTGCCAGCAGCCCCCCGGGAGGGAATAGCTACGAGCAGTACTTC
D gene: TRBD2; V gene: TRBV12-3/TRBV12-4; clone size: NA; CDR3 length: 17; J gene: TRBJ2-3; CDR3 protein: CASNFGTSGGSTDTQYF; CDR3 DNA: TGTGCCAGCAATTTCGGGACTAGCGGGGGAAGCACAGATACGCAGTATTTT
D gene: NA; V gene: TRBV4-1; clone size: few; CDR3 length: 17; J gene: TRBJ2-3; CDR3 protein: CASSQGWTGPSTDTQYF; CDR3 DNA: TGCGCCAGCAGCCAAGGATGGACGGGGCCTAGCACAGATACGCAGTATTTT
D gene: NA; V gene: TRBV5-5; clone size: NA; CDR3 length: 15; J gene: TRBJ1-3; CDR3 protein: CASSFEGYSGNTIYF; CDR3 DNA: TGTGCCAGCAGCTTTGAGGGGTACTCTGGAAACACCATATATTTT
D gene: NA; V gene: TRBV19; clone size: NA; CDR3 length: 13; J gene: TRBJ2-1; CDR3 protein: CASSITGNNEQFF; CDR3 DNA: TGTGCCAGTAGTATTACAGGAAACAATGAGCAGTTCTTC
D gene: NA; V gene: TRBV29-1; clone size: NA; CDR3 length: 16; J gene: TRBJ2-3; CDR3 protein: CSVEDRWSISTDTQYF; CDR3 DNA: TGCAGCGTTGAAGATCGATGGTCGATTAGCACAGATACGCAGTATTTT
D gene: TRBD1; V gene: TRBV29-1; clone size: NA; CDR3 length: 14; J gene: TRBJ1-2; CDR3 protein: CSALGQGLQYGYTF; CDR3 DNA: TGCAGCGCTTTAGGACAGGGACTTCAATATGGCTACACCTTC
D gene: TRBD2; V gene: TRBV7-9; clone size: few; CDR3 length: 19; J gene: TRBJ2-1; CDR3 protein: CASSPSQGLAPQGPFEQFF; CDR3 DNA: TGTGCCAGCAGCCCCTCCCAGGGACTAGCCCCTCAGGGCCCATTCGAGCAGTTCTTC
D gene: NA; V gene: TRBV7-6; clone size: NA; CDR3 length: 17; J gene: TRBJ1-6; CDR3 protein: CASSLGTESSYNSPLHF; CDR3 DNA: TGTGCCAGCAGCTTAGGGACGGAGAGCTCCTATAATTCACCCCTCCACTTT
D gene: NA; V gene: TRBV28; clone size: few; CDR3 length: 15; J gene: TRBJ1-1; CDR3 protein: CASSLWGDRGTEAFF; CDR3 DNA: TGTGCCAGCAGTTTATGGGGGGATCGTGGCACTGAAGCTTTCTTT
D gene: TRBD2; V gene: TRBV12-3/TRBV12-4; clone size: many; CDR3 length: 13; J gene: TRBJ2-5; CDR3 protein: CASRGLAEETQYF; CDR3 DNA: TGTGCCAGCAGGGGACTAGCGGAAGAGACCCAGTACTTC
D gene: TRBD1; V gene: TRBV12-5; clone size: NA; CDR3 length: 12; J gene: TRBJ2-3; CDR3 protein: CASGTGSDTQYF; CDR3 DNA: TGTGCTAGTGGGACAGGGTCAGATACGCAGTATTTT
D gene: NA; V gene: TRBV27; clone size: NA; CDR3 length: 14; J gene: TRBJ1-5; CDR3 protein: CASRDVYSNQPQHF; CDR3 DNA: TGTGCCAGCAGAGACGTTTATAGCAATCAGCCCCAGCATTTT
D gene: NA; V gene: TRBV6-5; clone size: few; CDR3 length: 13; J gene: TRBJ1-2; CDR3 protein: CASSYSGYYGYTF; CDR3 DNA: TGTGCCAGCAGTTACTCGGGATACTATGGCTACACCTTC
D gene: NA; V gene: TRBV7-6; clone size: NA; CDR3 length: 14; J gene: TRBJ2-1; CDR3 protein: CASSSPAPYNEQFF; CDR3 DNA: TGTGCCAGCAGCTCACCAGCCCCCTACAATGAGCAGTTCTTC
D gene: NA; V gene: TRBV5-8; clone size: NA; CDR3 length: 15; J gene: TRBJ2-1; CDR3 protein: CASSLRPTMYNEQFF; CDR3 DNA: TGTGCCAGCAGCTTGAGGCCAACTATGTACAATGAGCAGTTCTTC
D gene: TRBD2; V gene: TRBV4-1; clone size: NA; CDR3 length: 18; J gene: TRBJ2-3; CDR3 protein: CASSLSSGGVVGTDTQYF; CDR3 DNA: TGCGCCAGCAGCCTCAGTAGCGGGGGGGTGGTTGGCACAGATACGCAGTATTTT
D gene: NA; V gene: TRBV7-6; clone size: NA; CDR3 length: 13; J gene: TRBJ1-1; CDR3 protein: CASSLGGRREAFF; CDR3 DNA: TGTGCCAGCAGCTTAGGGGGCCGCCGTGAAGCTTTCTTT
D gene: TRBD1; V gene: TRBV5-6; clone size: NA; CDR3 length: 14; J gene: TRBJ1-2; CDR3 protein: CASSGYRGNYGYTF; CDR3 DNA: TGTGCCAGCAGCGGATACAGGGGGAACTATGGCTACACCTTC
D gene: TRBD2; V gene: TRBV7-6; clone size: few; CDR3 length: 17; J gene: TRBJ2-3; CDR3 protein: CASSLARRGSYSDTQYF; CDR3 DNA: TGTGCCAGCAGCTTAGCGCGGCGGGGGTCGTACTCAGATACGCAGTATTTT